These T cell receptor beta chains were read from a single sample in a study of blood T cell repertoires in COVID-19. The table came from immunoSEQ multiplex PCR; TCRdb's copy has only in-frame clones and leaves some out. Counted here are approximately 240,000 clones, around 90% occurring once; the ten biggest clones make up over 0.65%. Sequenced input: peripheral blood. These TCRs come from a man aged 25-45 years with COVID-19, enrolled during active disease. Each CDR3 is given with its conserved first and last residue. D genes are given only for firm matches. Clone size, where shown, is once, few, many, or a class for clones that have expanded.

v_call: TRBV11-2
d_call: TRBD2
clone_size: NA
j_call: TRBJ2-1
cdr3_aa: CASRQTSGGVNEQFF
cdr3_nt: TGTGCCAGCAGACAGACTAGCGGGGGGGTCAATGAGCAGTTCTTC

v_call: TRBV9
d_call: TRBD1
clone_size: NA
j_call: TRBJ1-1
cdr3_aa: CASSVAAGTGDIEAFF
cdr3_nt: TGTGCCAGCAGCGTAGCAGCGGGGACAGGGGATATTGAAGCTTTCTTT

v_call: TRBV5-5
d_call: TRBD1
clone_size: NA
j_call: TRBJ1-1
cdr3_aa: CASTEQGEAEAFF
cdr3_nt: TGTGCCAGCACCGAACAGGGGGAGGCTGAAGCTTTCTTT

v_call: TRBV18
d_call: NA
clone_size: NA
j_call: TRBJ2-3
cdr3_aa: CASSPGQGSTDTQYF
cdr3_nt: TGTGCCAGCTCACCAGGTCAGGGTAGCACAGATACGCAGTATTTT

v_call: TRBV7-2
d_call: TRBD2
clone_size: NA
j_call: TRBJ2-5
cdr3_aa: CASSWTSGGSQETQYF
cdr3_nt: TGTGCCAGCAGCTGGACTAGCGGGGGAAGCCAAGAGACCCAGTACTTC

v_call: TRBV27
d_call: NA
clone_size: NA
j_call: TRBJ1-6
cdr3_aa: CASSRGGPTAYNSPLHF
cdr3_nt: TGTGCCAGCAGTCGGGGAGGGCCCACTGCCTATAATTCACCCCTCCACTTT

v_call: TRBV21-1
d_call: NA
clone_size: NA
j_call: TRBJ1-2
cdr3_aa: CASSTFLTGLNGYTF
cdr3_nt: TGTGCCAGCAGCACCTTCCTGACAGGGCTCAATGGCTACACCTTC

v_call: TRBV7-3
d_call: NA
clone_size: NA
j_call: TRBJ2-3
cdr3_aa: CASSSGAGWSDTQYF
cdr3_nt: TGTGCCAGCAGCTCTGGGGCAGGGTGGTCAGATACGCAGTATTTT

v_call: TRBV4-1
d_call: TRBD2
clone_size: NA
j_call: TRBJ2-2
cdr3_aa: CASSQGLAGVSGELFF
cdr3_nt: TGCGCCAGCAGCCAAGGACTAGCGGGGGTTAGCGGGGAGCTGTTTTTT

v_call: TRBV30
d_call: TRBD1
clone_size: once
j_call: TRBJ1-2
cdr3_aa: CAWGGTGGRYGYTF
cdr3_nt: TGTGCCTGGGGTGGGACAGGGGGCCGCTATGGCTACACCTTC

v_call: TRBV11-1
d_call: NA
clone_size: NA
j_call: TRBJ2-1
cdr3_aa: CASSLGWRDNEQFF
cdr3_nt: TGTGCCAGCAGCTTAGGATGGAGAGACAATGAGCAGTTCTTC

v_call: TRBV7-9
d_call: NA
clone_size: NA
j_call: TRBJ2-1
cdr3_aa: CASSLGGGGGASYNEQFF
cdr3_nt: TGTGCCAGCAGCTTAGGAGGTGGGGGGGGCGCCTCCTACAATGAGCAGTTCTTC

v_call: TRBV2
d_call: TRBD1
clone_size: NA
j_call: TRBJ1-1
cdr3_aa: CASSEQGAYTEAFF
cdr3_nt: TGTGCCAGCAGTGAACAGGGGGCGTACACTGAAGCTTTCTTT

v_call: TRBV2
d_call: TRBD2
clone_size: NA
j_call: TRBJ2-1
cdr3_aa: CASSLPRAGGAYNEQFF
cdr3_nt: TGTGCCAGCAGCCTGCCCAGAGCGGGGGGCGCGTACAATGAGCAGTTCTTC

v_call: TRBV7-3
d_call: TRBD2
clone_size: NA
j_call: TRBJ2-2
cdr3_aa: CASSPGTSGGVSGELFF
cdr3_nt: TGTGCCAGCAGCCCCGGGACTAGCGGGGGGGTCTCCGGGGAGCTGTTTTTT

v_call: TRBV5-1
d_call: NA
clone_size: NA
j_call: TRBJ2-5
cdr3_aa: CASSLVSSAQETQYF
cdr3_nt: TGCGCCAGCAGCTTGGTGTCTAGCGCCCAAGAGACCCAGTACTTC

v_call: TRBV6-5
d_call: NA
clone_size: once
j_call: TRBJ1-3
cdr3_aa: CASSSVSDTIYF
cdr3_nt: TGTGCCAGCAGTTCTGTTAGTGACACCATATATTTT

v_call: TRBV11-3
d_call: NA
clone_size: NA
j_call: TRBJ2-1
cdr3_aa: CASSFDSYSYNEQFF
cdr3_nt: TGTGCCAGCAGCTTTGACTCTTATTCCTACAATGAGCAGTTCTTC

v_call: TRBV7-3
d_call: TRBD1
clone_size: NA
j_call: TRBJ1-1
cdr3_aa: CASSAVPGGTSEAFF
cdr3_nt: TGTGCCAGCAGCGCAGTCCCAGGGGGTACCTCTGAAGCTTTCTTT

v_call: TRBV5-1
d_call: TRBD1
clone_size: NA
j_call: TRBJ1-1
cdr3_aa: CASSLDRGWTEAFF
cdr3_nt: TGCGCCAGCAGCTTGGACAGGGGTTGGACTGAAGCTTTCTTT

v_call: TRBV6-5
d_call: TRBD1
clone_size: NA
j_call: TRBJ1-6
cdr3_aa: CASSYDGQAGSPLHF
cdr3_nt: TGTGCCAGCAGTTACGACGGACAGGCCGGTTCACCCCTCCACTTT

v_call: TRBV12-3/TRBV12-4
d_call: NA
clone_size: NA
j_call: TRBJ1-1
cdr3_aa: CASSLGGLTEAFF
cdr3_nt: TGTGCCAGCAGTTTAGGGGGGCTCACTGAAGCTTTCTTT

v_call: TRBV7-9
d_call: TRBD1
clone_size: once
j_call: TRBJ1-4
cdr3_aa: CASSHGQGEEKLFF
cdr3_nt: TGTGCCAGCAGCCATGGACAGGGTGAAGAAAAACTGTTTTTT

v_call: TRBV3-1/TRBV3-2
d_call: NA
clone_size: NA
j_call: TRBJ1-6
cdr3_aa: CASSAPGTSDSPLHF
cdr3_nt: TGTGCCAGCAGCGCGCCCGGGACAAGCGATTCACCCCTCCACTTT

v_call: TRBV7-6
d_call: NA
clone_size: NA
j_call: TRBJ2-5
cdr3_aa: CASSLAETLQETQYF
cdr3_nt: TGTGCCAGCAGCTTAGCGGAGACGCTCCAAGAGACCCAGTACTTC

v_call: TRBV5-1
d_call: TRBD1
clone_size: NA
j_call: TRBJ2-7
cdr3_aa: CASSPLGQIKYEQYF
cdr3_nt: TGCGCCAGCAGCCCGCTGGGACAGATAAAATACGAGCAGTACTTC

v_call: TRBV5-1
d_call: NA
clone_size: NA
j_call: TRBJ2-1
cdr3_aa: CASRLNSISYNEQFF
cdr3_nt: TGCGCCAGCAGACTCAACTCTATCTCCTACAATGAGCAGTTCTTC

v_call: TRBV3-1/TRBV3-2
d_call: NA
clone_size: once
j_call: TRBJ2-1
cdr3_aa: CASSQDLGRGGSDEQFF
cdr3_nt: TGTGCCAGCAGCCAAGATTTGGGTAGGGGGGGGAGCGATGAGCAGTTCTTC

v_call: TRBV5-1
d_call: TRBD1
clone_size: NA
j_call: TRBJ2-2
cdr3_aa: CASRAGTGNTGELFF
cdr3_nt: TGCGCCAGCAGGGCTGGGACAGGGAACACCGGGGAGCTGTTTTTT

v_call: TRBV6-4
d_call: TRBD1
clone_size: NA
j_call: TRBJ1-2
cdr3_aa: CASSDSHRGQRDGYTF
cdr3_nt: TGTGCCAGCAGTGACTCTCACAGGGGGCAGAGGGATGGCTACACCTTC

v_call: TRBV18
d_call: TRBD2
clone_size: NA
j_call: TRBJ2-1
cdr3_aa: CASSPLLAGGDNEQFF
cdr3_nt: TGTGCCAGCTCACCCCTTCTAGCGGGGGGGGACAATGAGCAGTTCTTC

v_call: TRBV19
d_call: NA
clone_size: NA
j_call: TRBJ1-2
cdr3_aa: CASSIDGPYYGYTF
cdr3_nt: TGTGCCAGTAGTATAGATGGGCCGTACTATGGCTACACCTTC

v_call: TRBV24-1
d_call: TRBD1
clone_size: NA
j_call: TRBJ2-1
cdr3_aa: CATSETGGRGRDNEQFF
cdr3_nt: TGTGCCACCAGTGAAACCGGGGGCAGGGGGCGCGACAATGAGCAGTTCTTC

v_call: TRBV6-5
d_call: NA
clone_size: NA
j_call: TRBJ2-3
cdr3_aa: CASSYSGNTDTQYF
cdr3_nt: TGTGCCAGCAGTTATTCCGGGAACACAGATACGCAGTATTTT

v_call: TRBV14
d_call: NA
clone_size: NA
j_call: TRBJ1-6
cdr3_aa: CASSQDSRGYSPLHF
cdr3_nt: TGTGCCAGCAGCCAAGATTCCAGGGGATATTCACCCCTCCACTTT

v_call: TRBV19
d_call: NA
clone_size: NA
j_call: TRBJ1-3
cdr3_aa: CASSRTASGNTIYF
cdr3_nt: TGTGCCAGTAGTCGGACAGCATCTGGAAACACCATATATTTT

v_call: TRBV7-6
d_call: TRBD2
clone_size: NA
j_call: TRBJ2-2
cdr3_aa: CASSSVAGGSGELFF
cdr3_nt: TGTGCCAGCAGCTCGGTAGCGGGGGGTTCCGGGGAGCTGTTTTTT

v_call: TRBV19
d_call: TRBD1
clone_size: NA
j_call: TRBJ1-2
cdr3_aa: CASSVRGSGYTF
cdr3_nt: TGTGCCAGTAGTGTCAGGGGGTCTGGCTACACCTTC

v_call: TRBV19
d_call: TRBD1
clone_size: NA
j_call: TRBJ2-5
cdr3_aa: CASSMRQGWRETQYF
cdr3_nt: TGTGCCAGTAGTATGCGACAGGGGTGGAGGGAGACCCAGTACTTC

v_call: TRBV10-1
d_call: TRBD2
clone_size: NA
j_call: TRBJ2-2
cdr3_aa: CASSLKRGDPNTGELFF
cdr3_nt: TGCGCCAGCAGTCTGAAGCGGGGGGATCCGAACACCGGGGAGCTGTTTTTT

v_call: TRBV7-3
d_call: TRBD2
clone_size: NA
j_call: TRBJ2-1
cdr3_aa: CASSLIGLAGGFNNEQFF
cdr3_nt: TGTGCCAGCAGCTTAATAGGGCTAGCGGGGGGTTTTAACAATGAGCAGTTCTTC

v_call: TRBV7-6
d_call: TRBD1
clone_size: NA
j_call: TRBJ1-2
cdr3_aa: CASSLASQGAVGYTF
cdr3_nt: TGTGCCAGCAGCTTAGCGTCCCAGGGGGCGGTCGGCTACACCTTC

v_call: TRBV5-1
d_call: TRBD1
clone_size: NA
j_call: TRBJ1-6
cdr3_aa: CASRVGQGSSPLHF
cdr3_nt: TGCGCCAGCAGAGTGGGACAGGGGAGTTCACCCCTCCACTTT

v_call: TRBV5-1
d_call: NA
clone_size: NA
j_call: TRBJ1-5
cdr3_aa: CASSLESEQPQHF
cdr3_nt: TGCGCCAGCAGCTTGGAGTCAGAACAGCCCCAGCATTTT

v_call: TRBV5-1
d_call: NA
clone_size: NA
j_call: TRBJ1-2
cdr3_aa: CASSLAVSGDGYTF
cdr3_nt: TGCGCCAGCAGCTTGGCCGTTTCAGGGGATGGCTACACCTTC

v_call: TRBV6-5
d_call: TRBD2
clone_size: NA
j_call: TRBJ2-7
cdr3_aa: CASSKASGRYEQYF
cdr3_nt: TGTGCCAGCAGTAAGGCGAGCGGGAGGTACGAGCAGTACTTC

v_call: TRBV6-5
d_call: TRBD1
clone_size: NA
j_call: TRBJ1-1
cdr3_aa: CASRARQGEAFF
cdr3_nt: TGTGCCAGCAGAGCCCGACAGGGGGAAGCTTTCTTT

v_call: TRBV7-2
d_call: NA
clone_size: NA
j_call: TRBJ1-2
cdr3_aa: CASSLARENGYTF
cdr3_nt: TGTGCCAGCAGCTTGGCCAGGGAAAATGGCTACACCTTC

v_call: TRBV5-1
d_call: TRBD1
clone_size: NA
j_call: TRBJ1-4
cdr3_aa: CASSALTGDLEKLFF
cdr3_nt: TGCGCCAGCAGCGCCTTGACAGGGGACTTAGAAAAACTGTTTTTT

v_call: TRBV5-1
d_call: NA
clone_size: NA
j_call: TRBJ1-3
cdr3_aa: CASSFGEGGNTIYF
cdr3_nt: TGCGCCAGCAGCTTCGGGGAAGGTGGGAACACCATATATTTT

v_call: TRBV16
d_call: NA
clone_size: NA
j_call: TRBJ2-3
cdr3_aa: CASSQSMAAWDTQYF
cdr3_nt: TGTGCCAGCAGCCAATCGATGGCGGCTTGGGATACGCAGTATTTT

v_call: TRBV5-1
d_call: NA
clone_size: NA
j_call: TRBJ1-5
cdr3_aa: CASSLGVSNQPQHF
cdr3_nt: TGCGCCAGCAGCTTGGGAGTTAGCAATCAGCCCCAGCATTTT

v_call: TRBV4-1
d_call: TRBD1
clone_size: NA
j_call: TRBJ1-5
cdr3_aa: CASSPRTGTGQPQHF
cdr3_nt: TGCGCCAGCAGCCCGAGAACCGGGACAGGTCAGCCCCAGCATTTT

v_call: TRBV11-2
d_call: TRBD2
clone_size: NA
j_call: TRBJ2-1
cdr3_aa: CASRTLAGRGEQFF
cdr3_nt: TGTGCCAGCAGGACGCTAGCGGGGAGGGGGGAGCAGTTCTTC

v_call: TRBV4-1
d_call: TRBD1
clone_size: NA
j_call: TRBJ2-2
cdr3_aa: CASSPDRALAGELFF
cdr3_nt: TGCGCCAGCAGCCCCGACAGGGCCCTAGCCGGGGAGCTGTTTTTT

v_call: TRBV24-1
d_call: TRBD1
clone_size: NA
j_call: TRBJ2-5
cdr3_aa: CATSDPGQGGETQYF
cdr3_nt: TGTGCCACCAGTGATCCCGGACAGGGTGGCGAGACCCAGTACTTC

v_call: TRBV23-1
d_call: NA
clone_size: NA
j_call: TRBJ1-2
cdr3_aa: CASSQLYRKSYGYTF
cdr3_nt: TGCGCCAGCAGTCAACTTTACAGGAAGAGCTATGGCTACACCTTC

v_call: TRBV12-3/TRBV12-4
d_call: TRBD1
clone_size: NA
j_call: TRBJ1-1
cdr3_aa: CASIFRQGAEAFF
cdr3_nt: TGTGCCAGCATCTTCCGACAGGGGGCTGAAGCTTTCTTT

v_call: TRBV10-3
d_call: TRBD1
clone_size: few
j_call: TRBJ2-7
cdr3_aa: CAIGKDRGHEQYF
cdr3_nt: TGTGCCATCGGCAAGGACAGGGGTCACGAGCAGTACTTC